Below, 28 T cell receptor beta chains from the same sample are listed, as sequenced in a study of blood T cell repertoires in COVID-19. Sequencing used immunoSEQ multiplex PCR; TCRdb keeps in-frame clones, though not all of them. Of about 130,000 clones in the sample, about 82% were seen once. The sequenced sample consisted of peripheral blood. These TCRs come from a human donor in a cohort sampled during active COVID-19.

The chain is built from TRBV14 and TRBJ2-6, with unresolved D. The CDR3 covers 15 residues. V was pared by 1 base and J by 4 bases, with 8 bases between. Germline V gene data show CDR1 as SGHDN and CDR2 as FVKESK. The CDR3 DNA reads TGTGCCAGCAGCCAAGGAGGCGCCGGGGCCAACGTCCTGACTTTC. Translated, it gives CASSQGGAGANVLTF.

The V and J genes are TRBV6-5 and TRBJ2-3; 8 bases map to TRBD1. V was pared by 2 bases and J by 6 bases, with 7 bases of the junction left unmatched. Looked up from germline, CDR1 is MNHEY and CDR2 is SVGAGI. This CDR3 has 15 amino acids. For the CDR3, the DNA is TGTGCCAGCAGTTACACGACAGGGGCGGGTGATACGCAGTATTTT. Translation: CASSYTTGAGDTQYF.

This chain connects TRBV6-1 to TRBJ1-5; possible D gene TRBD1, 5 bases. The CDR3 is 16 residues long. V shed 4 bases and J shed 1 base, with 14 bases lying between them. Germline CDR1 is MNHNS and CDR2 is SASEGT. The CDR3 DNA sequence: TGTGCCAGCAGTGCGGTGGGGGGTGTCAGCAATCAGCCCCAGCATTTT. The encoded protein is CASSAVGGVSNQPQHF.

The rearrangement uses TRBV28 and TRBJ1-2; D remains ambiguous. CDR1 and CDR2 from the germline V gene are MDHEN and SYDVKM. The CDR3 contains 12 residues. V was shortened by 6 bases and J by 4 bases, with 9 bases between the two germline ends. The CDR3 DNA is TGTGCCAGCAGCGCTCAACTCTATGGCTACACCTTC. This codes for CASSAQLYGYTF.

The chain links TRBV27 to TRBJ2-5; TRBD2 might be the D (5 bases). There are 14 residues in the CDR3. Germline assignment: CDR1 MNHEY and CDR2 SMNVEV (reference sequence). V lost 7 bases and J lost 0, with 12 bases in between. CDR3 coding DNA: TGTGCCAGCAAAGGATACGGGAACCAAGAGACCCAGTACTTC. Residues: CASKGYGNQETQYF.

This chain joins TRBV3-1 (or the pseudogene TRBV3-2) and TRBJ2-1, with 8 bases that match TRBD2. V lost 0 bases to trimming and J lost 7 bases; unmatched junction nucleotides: 11. CDR3 length: 17 amino acids. The germline V gene has CDR1 LGHDT and CDR2 YNNKEL (reference sequence). This chain's CDR3 is CASSQDIGSGGVNEQFF. The CDR3 DNA is TGTGCCAGCAGCCAAGATATTGGGAGCGGGGGAGTGAATGAGCAGTTCTTC.

The gene calls are TRBV6-6 and TRBJ1-5, with 8 bases lining up with TRBD1. Germline CDR1 is MNHNY and CDR2 is SVGAGI (reference sequence). The CDR3 is 14 amino acids. Trimming removed 2 bases from V and 10 bases from J; junction bases left unmatched: 7. CDR3 nucleotide sequence: TGTGCCAGCAGTTACGGGCAGGGGGCGGAACCCCAGCATTTT. Translating it yields CASSYGQGAEPQHF.

This chain connects TRBV28 to TRBJ2-1, with 12 bases identical to TRBD2. Trimming removed 2 bases from V and 8 bases from J; junction bases left unmatched: 7. CDR3 length: 16 residues. CDR1 is MDHEN, CDR2 SYDVKM, per germline. The CDR3 sequence is CASSLTSASGRDEQFF. CDR3 DNA sequence: TGTGCCAGCAGTTTAACCTCGGCTAGCGGGAGGGATGAGCAGTTCTTC.

The genes are TRBV2 and TRBJ2-3; 7 nucleotides align to TRBD2. V lost 6 bases, J lost 2 bases, and 5 bases stayed unmatched. This CDR3 has 14 residues. Per germline, CDR1 SNHLY and CDR2 FYNNEI. Written as DNA, the CDR3 is TGTGCCAGCAGACGGGGGGTGTACACAGATACGCAGTATTTT. Translated, it gives CASRRGVYTDTQYF.

V gene TRBV3-1 (or the pseudogene TRBV3-2) combines with J gene TRBJ1-6; D is uncertain. This CDR3 comprises 16 residues. Trimming removed 3 bases at V and 7 bases at J, with 16 bases between. In germline, CDR1 is LGHDT, CDR2 YNNKEL (reference sequence). This chain's CDR3 is CASSHYYGWRNSPLHF. In nucleotides, the CDR3 is TGTGCCAGCAGCCATTATTACGGATGGCGGAATTCACCCCTCCACTTT.

This chain uses TRBV2 with TRBJ1-4; 7 bases are shared with TRBD1. J gave up 2 bases and V 2 bases, and 2 bases lay outside the gene matches. This CDR3 region has 15 residues. Germline V gene lookup returns CDR1 SNHLY and CDR2 FYNNEI. The CDR3 sequence: CASSEQGVTNEKLFF. In nucleotides, the CDR3 is TGTGCCAGCAGTGAACAGGGGGTTACTAATGAAAAACTGTTTTTT.

The CDR3, as DNA: TGTGCCAGCAGCTCTAGCGGGCTCTTCTTTACCGGGGAGCTGTTTTTT. Translated, it gives CASSSSGLFFTGELFF. This chain uses TRBV11-2 with TRBJ2-2, with 8 bases aligning to TRBD2. The CDR3 loop spans 16 amino acids. Germline lookup yields CDR1 SGHAT and CDR2 FQNNGV. After removal of 4 bases from V and 5 bases from J, the junction contained 9 bases not matched to a gene.

The chain joins TRBV6-5 to TRBJ2-2; the D gene is possibly TRBD1 (6 bases). V was trimmed by 7 bases and J by 6 bases, leaving 12 bases between them. The V gene's germline CDR1 is MNHEY and CDR2 SVGAGI. The CDR3 contains 13 residues. This CDR3 is CASTTGSPGELFF. In nucleotides, the CDR3 is TGTGCCAGCACAACAGGGAGTCCCGGGGAGCTGTTTTTT.

Only a few counts were recorded for this clone. The rearrangement uses TRBV18 and TRBJ2-2; TRBD2 agrees at 12 bases. Germline assignment: CDR1 KGHSH and CDR2 LQKENI. This CDR3 region has 16 residues. With V trimmed by 6 bases and J by 4 bases, 6 bases remained unmatched. CDR3 in DNA: TGTGCCAGCTCTTCCGGGACTAGCGGGTTCACCGGGGAGCTGTTTTTT. It is translated as CASSSGTSGFTGELFF.

The chain combines TRBV7-2 with TRBJ2-7; 9 nucleotides align to TRBD2. V shed 4 bases, J shed 7 bases, and the junction held 5 bases outside the gene matches. Looked up from germline, CDR1 is SGHTA and CDR2 is FQGNSA. The CDR3 is made up of 13 amino acids. The chain's CDR3 is CASSSREGREQYF. The DNA for the CDR3 is TGTGCCAGCAGCTCGCGGGAGGGCCGTGAGCAGTACTTC.

The chain couples TRBV9 to TRBJ2-7; TRBD2 aligns across 8 bases. The CDR3 is made up of 14 amino acids. The V segment lost 4 bases and the J segment 4 bases; nucleotides outside the gene matches: 7. Germline assignment: CDR1 SGDLS and CDR2 YYNGEE. CDR3 DNA: TGTGCCAGCAGCCGATTAGCGGGACAATACGAGCAGTACTTC. Translation: CASSRLAGQYEQYF. Together with reference TRBV9 and TRBJ2-7, the CDR3 gives the full variable domain: DSGVTQTPKHLITATGQRVTLRCSPRSGDLSVYWYQQSLDQGLQFLIQYYNGEERAKGNILERFSAQQFPDLHSELNLSSLELGDSALYFCASSRLAGQYEQYFGPGTRLTVT.

The chain has TRBV30 and TRBJ1-5, with a tentative D call TRBD1 (5 bases). The CDR3 length is 13 residues. V gave up 3 bases and J gave up 0 bases, with 6 bases separating them. Germline V CDR1 and CDR2: GTSNPN, SVGIG (reference sequence). CDR3 nucleotide sequence: TGTGCCTGGAGCGGACATAGCAATCAGCCCCAGCATTTT. Translated, it gives CAWSGHSNQPQHF. The variable domain in full, with the rest retrieved from reference TRBV30 and TRBJ1-5, is SQTIHQWPATLVQPVGSPLSLECTVEGTSNPNLYWYRQAAGRGLQLLFYSVGIGQISSEVPQNLSASRPQDRQFILSSKKLLLSDSGFYLCAWSGHSNQPQHFGDGTRLSIL.

This chain joins TRBV18 and TRBJ1-1, with 8 bases that match TRBD1. Germline CDR1 and CDR2: KGHSH and LQKENI. Germline trimming cut 6 bases from V and 7 bases from J; bases unmatched to any gene: 7. The CDR3 runs 13 residues. The CDR3 loop reads CASSQGAGREAFF. CDR3 nucleotides: TGTGCCAGCTCGCAGGGGGCGGGCCGTGAAGCTTTCTTT.

The rearrangement links TRBV10-2 to TRBJ2-7, with TRBD2 identical over 13 bases. The CDR3 sequence is 16 residues long. V lost 2 bases to trimming and J lost 3 bases; unmatched junction nucleotides: 4. Per the germline V gene, CDR1 is WSHSY and CDR2 is SAAADI. The CDR3 protein is CASSEGGTSGNYEQYF. The DNA for the CDR3 is TGCGCCAGCAGTGAGGGGGGGACTAGCGGGAACTACGAGCAGTACTTC.

This clone was detected only once. V gene TRBV2 combines with J gene TRBJ2-1; D is perhaps TRBD1 (6 bases). The CDR3 runs 11 residues. Looked up from germline, CDR1 is SNHLY and CDR2 is FYNNEI. The ends were cut back, 10 bases at V and 6 bases at J, with 10 bases in the middle. The CDR3 is CAIGQRNEQFF. DNA for the CDR3: TGTGCCATCGGACAGCGCAATGAGCAGTTCTTC.

This clone appeared a few times. The chain recombines TRBV12-5 with TRBJ1-6, with 9 bases identical to TRBD1. The V segment lost 2 bases and the J segment 11 bases; nucleotides outside the gene matches: 10. The CDR3 has 16 amino acids. Germline V CDR1 and CDR2: LGHNT, FRNRAP. The CDR3 DNA reads TGTGCTAGTGGTTTGTTAACAGGGGGCCGAGGGGCACCCCTCCACTTT. Protein: CASGLLTGGRGAPLHF.

The rearrangement links TRBV5-5 to TRBJ2-6; tentative D call: TRBD1 (5 bases). Trimming took 3 bases from V and 2 from J, leaving 18 bases between them. The CDR3 spans 18 residues. Germline lookup yields CDR1 SGHKS and CDR2 YYEKEE (reference sequence). The CDR3 bases are TGTGCCAGCAGCTCTCGACATATCCGACAGACTGGGGCCAACGTCCTGACTTTC. This sequence encodes CASSSRHIRQTGANVLTF.

The V call is TRBV19, the J call TRBJ1-3; 8 bases agree with TRBD1. The germline gives CDR1 LNHDA, CDR2 SQIVND (reference sequence). Trimming cost V 0 bases and J 4 bases; bases outside gene matches: 5. This CDR3 spans 16 amino acids. CDR3 loop: CASSIDGQGTGNTIYF. For the CDR3, the DNA is TGTGCCAGTAGTATAGACGGACAGGGTACGGGAAACACCATATATTTT.

CDR3 sequence (DNA): TGTGCTAGTGGTTTGGCTCAGGGGGTCACCGGGGAGCTGTTTTTT. This gives the protein CASGLAQGVTGELFF. The chain links TRBV12-5 to TRBJ2-2; 7 positions match TRBD1. In germline, CDR1 is LGHNT, CDR2 FRNRAP. The trim removed 1 base at V and 4 bases at J, leaving 3 bases unmatched. The CDR3 contains 15 residues.

The gene calls are TRBV18 and TRBJ2-2, with TRBD2 matching 8 bases. V lost 4 bases to trimming and J lost 5 bases; unmatched junction nucleotides: 9. Germline values: CDR1 KGHSH, CDR2 LQKENI. The CDR3 loop spans 16 amino acids. The CDR3 reads CASSLQAGVGTGELFF. The CDR3 coding sequence is TGTGCCAGCTCACTTCAAGCGGGAGTTGGAACCGGGGAGCTGTTTTTT.

The table lists this clone with a few counts. This chain links TRBV18 with TRBJ2-1; 11 bases are shared with TRBD1. V gave up 3 bases and J gave up 3 bases; unmatched junction bases: 4. CDR3 length equals 16 residues. Looked up from germline, CDR1 is KGHSH and CDR2 is LQKENI. The CDR3 is CASSPPGTGGYNEQFF. The CDR3 coding sequence is TGTGCCAGCTCACCCCCCGGGACAGGGGGCTACAATGAGCAGTTCTTC.

V usage is TRBV7-9 and J usage is TRBJ2-2; tentatively, D is TRBD2 (6 bases). Germline values: CDR1 SEHNR, CDR2 FQNEAQ (reference sequence). Trimming took 5 bases from V and 6 from J, leaving 16 bases between them. This CDR3 is 15 amino acids long. The CDR3 sequence: CASSIHGSRAGELFF. Written as DNA, the CDR3 is TGTGCCAGCAGCATCCACGGGAGTCGGGCCGGGGAGCTGTTTTTT.

The J gene is TRBJ1-2, the V gene TRBV29-1; the match to TRBD1 covers 7 bases. Looked up from germline, CDR1 is SQVTM and CDR2 is ANQGSEA. Trimming cost V 4 bases and J 4 bases; bases outside gene matches: 12. This CDR3 is built from 15 residues. This chain's CDR3 is CSVVGEEGQPYGYTF. DNA for the CDR3: TGCAGCGTTGTAGGCGAGGAGGGACAGCCCTATGGCTACACCTTC.